This TCR beta chain was recovered during a study of spatial heterogeneity in lung cancer (dated by TCRdb to between 2017 and 2020). As for the study more broadly: Beta-chain transcripts were consistently detected in greater numbers than alpha-chain transcripts, which likely reflects a higher abundance of beta-chain transcripts. TCR transcript counts in tumor regions correlated strongly with a T cell transcriptional module score from matched bulk RNA-seq. Both alpha and beta chains were TCR-sequenced in approximately 200 tumor regions, approximately 64 matched nontumor lung samples and roughly 50 PBMC samples obtained at surgery. The study linked features of the TCR repertoire to counts of nonsynonymous mutations, which were determined by whole-exome sequencing of tumor tissue. TCR alpha and beta repertoires were quantitatively compared across multiple tumor regions, matched nontumor lung and blood in non-small cell lung cancer. In the raw uncorrected reads, each unique combination of TCR and UMI appeared on average more than ten times. The investigation overall reported the following: Counts of ubiquitous and regional expanded TCRs correlated with counts of ubiquitous and regional nonsynonymous mutations, respectively. TCR-seq coverage of tumor T cells was estimated to be only roughly 7.5% for alpha chains and 11% to 15% for beta chains. The number of expanded intratumoral alpha and beta TCRs correlated with the tumor nonsynonymous mutation count. Confirming at a functional level the hypothesis that regional TCRs recognize regional mutations was considered to require additional single-cell paired TCR alpha and beta sequencing.

This specimen's time point label, per the study, means: sample taken at primary tumor resection. Donors were under 95 patients with early-stage, untreated non-small cell lung cancer from the lung TRACERx cohort. Whole RNA extracted from tumor and nontumor lung tissue, or from cryopreserved PBMC samples, was used for TCR sequencing without cell sorting. Only patients with enough RNA available from two or more tumor regions were chosen for TCR sequencing. Before being selected, tumor and adjacent nontumor lung specimens were reviewed by a lung pathologist. The sample holds many counts of this clonotype. The clone's antigen remains unknown. Base qualities were left out, and no much larger clone turns up one base away. To prepare the library, 5' RACE was applied. The sample was run on a NextSeq 500. In the TCR library protocol, a unique molecular identifier was attached to each TCR cDNA molecule so that PCR and sequencing errors could be corrected. The study's own analysis went as follows. TCR identification, UMI-based error correction and CDR3 extraction were all carried out with Decombinator tools. Expanded TCRs were defined as those above a frequency of 2 per 1,000, corresponding to the top 1% of the tumor frequency distribution. Expanded tumor TCRs were classed as regional if statistically deemed absent (corrected P<0.05) from at least one tumor region, otherwise ubiquitous. Renyi diversity was calculated using the R vegan package after each repertoire was subsampled 100 times to 5,000 TCRs. CDR3 similarity networks were built from amino acid triplet string-kernel similarity, with CDR3s being connected when pairwise similarity was above 0.82. Using fastp at Q25 and MiXCR, TCRdb reprocessed the public reads and kept productive beta chains. CDR3 protein duplicates are merged, each entry listing the most common genes and DNA. The authors' filters were not applied to this entry. Present in this sample are fewer than 15,000 distinct CDR3 sequences, over 5.5% of which were seen just once. Over 8.5% of the sample lies in the top ten.

Including cysteine and phenylalanine, the CDR3 has 14 amino acids. Solely the CDR3 DNA is kept, with 42 bases framed from the first base. The germline V gene encodes CDR1 PRHDT and CDR2 FYEKMQ (reference sequence). V is shortened by 5 bases, J by 0 bases, and the region joining them spans 11 bases. The rearranged segments are TRBV13 and TRBJ2-7; 5 matching bases give a weak D call of TRBD1. Sequencing was performed on lung tumor tissue, taken at surgery. The TCR originated in a female donor with early-stage non-small cell lung cancer. In nucleotide form, the sequence is TGTGCCAGCAGCCCACAGGACATCTCCTACGAGCAGTACTTC. Its coded protein is CASSPQDISYEQYF.